These 21 T cell receptor beta chains were sequenced from one sample in a study of cytomegalovirus exposure and HLA in healthy donors. Primers for the PCR totalled 60 Vbeta and 13 Jbeta. Only in-frame clones appear in the TCRdb table, and some are missing; sequencing was by immunoSEQ multiplex PCR. Among roughly 130,000 clones listed, roughly 84% were seen once. The sequenced sample was PBMCs. The receptors shown here come from a boy between 10 and 17 years old in good health and CMV-seronegative.

This clone was seen many times. The rearrangement links TRBV4-1 to TRBJ2-7, with 8 positions matching TRBD2. V lost 3 bases, J lost 4 bases, and 5 bases stayed unmatched. The V gene's germline CDR1 is MGHRA and CDR2 YSYEKL. This CDR3 region has 14 residues. This CDR3 is CASSQLLAAYEQYF. The CDR3 region has the DNA TGCGCCAGCAGCCAGTTACTAGCGGCGTACGAGCAGTACTTC.

The V call is TRBV4-3, the J call TRBJ1-5, with 11 bases fitting TRBD1. The CDR3 contains 17 residues. CDR1 is LGHNA and CDR2 is YSLEER in the germline V gene. V shed 4 bases, J shed 4 bases, and the junction held 9 bases outside the gene matches. CDR3 nucleotides: TGCGCCAGCAGCCCATCCCTGGGGACAGGGGGAAATCAGCCCCAGCATTTT. This encodes CASSPSLGTGGNQPQHF.

This clone has only a few counts. The V gene is TRBV6-1, the J gene TRBJ2-7, with D maybe TRBD2 (5 bases). CDR1 is MNHNS and CDR2 is SASEGT in the germline V gene. This CDR3 is built from 12 residues. The V and J ends lost 6 bases and 3 bases respectively, with 9 bases between them. The CDR3 loop is CASSEGVYEQYF. CDR3 DNA: TGTGCCAGCAGCGAGGGTGTCTACGAGCAGTACTTC.

This clone occurred a few times. The V and J genes are TRBV4-2 and TRBJ2-7, with TRBD2 matching over 9 bases. Germline lookup yields CDR1 LGHNA and CDR2 YNFKEQ. V dropped 8 bases and J dropped 5; count of bases not matched to a gene: 10. CDR3 length equals 14 residues. The CDR3 loop is CASASRASGNEQYF. The CDR3 DNA follows: TGTGCCAGCGCGTCCCGGGCTAGCGGGAACGAGCAGTACTTC.

In nucleotides, the CDR3 is TGCGCCAGCAGCCAAGATGTAACACGGGGGCCCCAGCATTTT. It codes for CASSQDVTRGPQHF. The gene calls are TRBV4-3 and TRBJ1-5, with D hard to call. V lost 0 bases to trimming and J lost 9 bases, with 12 bases between them. Germline lookup yields CDR1 LGHNA and CDR2 YSLEER. The CDR3 length is 14 residues.

The chain joins TRBV6-1 to TRBJ2-7; 7 bases match TRBD1. This CDR3 is 13 amino acids long. J gave up 6 bases and V 6 bases, and 8 bases lay outside the gene matches. The germline V gene encodes CDR1 MNHNS and CDR2 SASEGT. CDR3 amino acids: CASRVGQALEQYF. Here the CDR3 DNA reads TGTGCCAGCAGGGTCGGACAGGCCCTCGAGCAGTACTTC.

This sequence joins TRBV15 and TRBJ1-1; TRBD1 matches at 7 bases. The germline CDR1 and CDR2 sequences are LNHNV and YYDKDF (reference sequence). V shed 3 bases, J shed 9 bases, and the junction held 13 bases outside the gene matches. The CDR3 length is 15 residues. The chain's CDR3 is CATSRTGFMRPQAFF. The CDR3 nucleotides read TGTGCCACCAGCAGGACAGGGTTTATGAGGCCCCAAGCTTTCTTT.

The chain recombines TRBV18 with TRBJ2-1; D may be TRBD2 (6 bases). Germline V gene lookup returns CDR1 KGHSH and CDR2 LQKENI. Trimming stripped 0 bases from V and 7 bases from J, with 16 bases between. The CDR3 has 16 residues. The CDR3 DNA reads TGTGCCAGCTCACCACCGGCTTGGCGGGGTCGAAATGAGCAGTTCTTC. Translation gives CASSPPAWRGRNEQFF. Full variable domain (missing parts from reference TRBV18 and TRBJ2-1): NAGVMQNPRHLVRRRGQEARLRCSPMKGHSHVYWYRQLPEEGLKFMVYLQKENIIDESGMPKERFSAEFPKEGPSILRIQQVVRGDSAAYFCASSPPAWRGRNEQFFGPGTRLTVL.

This clone came up a few times. V is TRBV4-1 and J is TRBJ1-1, with TRBD1 as a possible D gene (5 bases). Germline V gene lookup returns CDR1 MGHRA and CDR2 YSYEKL. V lost 4 bases to trimming and J lost 1 base, with 16 bases between them. There are 16 residues in the CDR3. The CDR3 here is CASSPAQTDSNTEAFF. Here the CDR3 DNA reads TGCGCCAGCAGCCCCGCCCAGACAGATTCGAACACTGAAGCTTTCTTT.

The sample holds one count of this clone. The J gene is TRBJ1-6, the V gene TRBV27, with TRBD1 identical over 7 bases. This CDR3 has 15 amino acids. The germline CDR1 and CDR2 sequences are MNHEY and SMNVEV (reference sequence). V lost 5 bases to trimming and J lost 11 bases; unmatched junction nucleotides: 12. CDR3 coding DNA: TGTGCCAGCAGTCCCGGACAGGTCCAACTTACACCCCTCCACTTT. It specifies CASSPGQVQLTPLHF.

The CDR3 protein is CASSLRGTSGTRIQETQYF. As DNA, the CDR3 is TGTGCCAGCAGCTTACGCGGGACTAGCGGGACTAGAATTCAAGAGACCCAGTACTTC. The chain is built from TRBV7-9 and TRBJ2-5; TRBD2 matches at 13 bases. The CDR3 runs 19 residues. Unmatched junction bases numbered 11, after V lost 2 bases and J lost 2 bases. Germline lookup yields CDR1 SEHNR and CDR2 FQNEAQ (reference sequence).

The rearrangement links TRBV10-1 to TRBJ2-1; the D gene is possibly TRBD2 (5 bases). This CDR3 contains 16 residues. From germline, CDR1 is WNHNN and CDR2 SYGVQD (reference sequence). V lost 0 bases to trimming and J lost 2 bases, with 11 bases between them. The CDR3 nucleotides are TGCGCCAGCAGTGAGTCGCCGGAGAGGGCCTACAATGAGCAGTTCTTC. Its translation: CASSESPERAYNEQFF.

The V call is TRBV5-4, the J call TRBJ2-1, with 8 bases fitting TRBD2. The CDR3 is made up of 16 amino acids. V trimming: 4 bases; J trimming: 2 bases; junction bases outside the gene matches: 8. Germline assignment: CDR1 SGHNT and CDR2 YYREEE (reference sequence). CDR3 region: CASSPTGGPTYNEQFF. DNA for the CDR3: TGTGCCAGCAGCCCCACGGGAGGGCCCACCTACAATGAGCAGTTCTTC.

The sample holds a few counts of this clone. The V call is TRBV5-1, the J call TRBJ1-3; 7 positions match TRBD1. The CDR3 covers 14 residues. From germline, CDR1 is SGHRS and CDR2 YFSETQ. The J segment lost 4 bases and the V segment lost 4 bases, leaving 5 bases of the junction unmatched. This chain's CDR3 is CASSRTGSGNTIYF. For the CDR3, the DNA is TGCGCCAGCAGCAGGACAGGCTCCGGAAACACCATATATTTT.

The chain couples TRBV5-6 to TRBJ1-3, with D uncertain. The CDR3 loop spans 14 amino acids. Trimming left V 1 base short and J 4 bases short, with 9 bases between. Germline CDR1 and CDR2: SGHDT and YYEEEE. CDR3 region: CASSLRGAGNTIYF. CDR3 coding DNA: TGTGCCAGCAGCTTGCGCGGTGCCGGAAACACCATATATTTT.

CDR3 residues: CASSLVTGRSEQYF. CDR3 sequence (DNA): TGTGCCAGCAGCTTGGTCACGGGAAGGAGCGAGCAGTACTTC. This chain joins TRBV5-6 and TRBJ2-7, with TRBD2 as a possible D gene (5 bases). CDR3 size: 14 residues. Deletions cut 0 bases from V and 6 bases from J, with 13 bases between. CDR1 and CDR2 from the germline V gene are SGHDT and YYEEEE.

The chain has TRBV10-3 and TRBJ1-2; D is perhaps TRBD1 (5 bases). Germline V gene sequence: CDR1 ENHRY, CDR2 SYGVKD. The CDR3 sequence is 13 residues long. Trimming took off 8 bases at V and 4 bases at J, with 14 bases between the two ends. The CDR3 here is CAIGNRDFYGYTF. The CDR3 bases are TGTGCCATCGGTAACCGGGACTTCTATGGCTACACCTTC.

The V gene is TRBV10-3, the J gene TRBJ2-2, with 8 nucleotides matching TRBD1. After removal of 2 bases from V and 10 bases from J, the junction contained 9 bases not matched to a gene. This CDR3 spans 15 amino acids. Germline V gene sequence: CDR1 ENHRY, CDR2 SYGVKD. CDR3 sequence: CAISEETGVFAELFF. The CDR3 nucleotides are TGTGCCATCAGTGAGGAGACAGGGGTGTTCGCGGAGCTGTTTTTT.

V and J are TRBV2 and TRBJ1-3; TRBD1 is a possible D gene (6 bases). The CDR3 length is 14 residues. Trimming shortened V by 5 bases and J by 1 base, and 9 bases separated the two germline ends. Looked up from germline, CDR1 is SNHLY and CDR2 is FYNNEI. The CDR3 nucleotides read TGTGCCAGCAGTCCGACAGGTTCTGGAAACACCATATATTTT. Translating gives CASSPTGSGNTIYF.

CDR3 in DNA: TGTGCCAGCAGAGGACTCGCGGGCATTGAAGCTTTCTTT. This gives the protein CASRGLAGIEAFF. J is TRBJ1-1 and V is TRBV6-6; no clear D gene. Germline loops: CDR1 MNHNY, CDR2 SVGAGI (reference sequence). Trimming took 6 bases from V and 7 from J, leaving 15 bases between them. This CDR3 region has 13 residues.

CDR3 bases: TGTGCCACCAGCAGAGAGGCCCCGACCGGGGGTCCGGGTTACGAGCAGTACTTC. Protein: CATSREAPTGGPGYEQYF. The chain couples TRBV15 to TRBJ2-7; D is possibly TRBD2 (6 bases). There are 18 residues in the CDR3. V was trimmed by 0 bases and J by 4 bases, leaving 22 bases between them. Germline V gene data show CDR1 as LNHNV and CDR2 as YYDKDF (reference sequence).